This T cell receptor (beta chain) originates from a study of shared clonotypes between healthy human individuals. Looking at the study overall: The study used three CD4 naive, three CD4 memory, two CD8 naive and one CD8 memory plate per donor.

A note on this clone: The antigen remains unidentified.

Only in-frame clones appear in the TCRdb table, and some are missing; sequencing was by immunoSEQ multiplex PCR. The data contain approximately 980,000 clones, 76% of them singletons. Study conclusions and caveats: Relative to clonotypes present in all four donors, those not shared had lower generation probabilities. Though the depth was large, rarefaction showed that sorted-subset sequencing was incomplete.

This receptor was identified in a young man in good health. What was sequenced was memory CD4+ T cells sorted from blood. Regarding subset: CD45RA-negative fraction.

The CDR3 DNA sequence: TGTGCCAGCAGTTACGGTTCCGGGCCTGGTCAGCCCCAGCATTTT. Protein product: CASSYGSGPGQPQHF. The chain carries TRBV6-6 and TRBJ1-5; D gene ambiguous. CDR1 MNHNY and CDR2 SVGAGI come from the germline V gene (reference sequence). The CDR3 consists of 15 residues. V was cut by 2 bases and J by 6 bases, with 14 bases left in between.